Each of the 8 T cell receptor beta chains below was sequenced from the same sample in a study of OX40 agonist ivuxolimab in advanced cancers. Some clones are missing from TCRdb's copy, which holds only in-frame ones; the method was immunoSEQ multiplex PCR. There are some 83,000 clones in the sample; 86% occur only once, and 6.5% lies in the top ten. The material sequenced was CD4+ or CD8+ T cells sorted from blood, taken in a trial of the OX40 agonist ivuxolimab. These receptors originate from an adult with an advanced solid tumor such as melanoma, head and neck, liver or kidney cancer.

The chain carries TRBV6-5 and TRBJ2-7; 7 positions match TRBD1. The CDR3 is 14 residues long. Germline trimming cut 0 bases from V and 2 bases from J; bases unmatched to any gene: 1. Germline CDR1 is MNHEY and CDR2 is SVGAGI. The CDR3 loop reads CASSYSTGAYEQYF. CDR3 DNA: TGTGCCAGCAGTTACTCTACAGGGGCCTACGAGCAGTACTTC.

The chain is built from TRBV19 and TRBJ1-2; TRBD1 aligns across 7 bases. V lost 2 bases, J lost 6 bases, and 9 bases stayed unmatched. From germline, CDR1 is LNHDA and CDR2 SQIVND (reference sequence). The CDR3 has 15 residues. The CDR3 loop reads CASSIFLDRDDGYTF. The CDR3, as DNA: TGTGCCAGTAGTATATTCCTTGACAGGGACGATGGCTACACCTTC.

This chain links TRBV7-3 with TRBJ1-1, with D perhaps matching TRBD1 (6 bases). This CDR3 has 12 amino acids. Per the germline V gene, CDR1 is SGHTA and CDR2 is FQGTGA. The V gene lost 3 bases and the J gene lost 11 bases, with 13 bases spanning the gap. CDR3 amino acids: CASSFPGQTAFF. The CDR3 nucleotides read TGTGCCAGCAGCTTTCCGGGACAAACGGCTTTCTTT.

The chain is built from TRBV5-1 and TRBJ2-7, with D possibly matching TRBD1 (5 bases). The CDR3 totals 12 residues. Trimming removed 5 bases at V and 2 bases at J, with 8 bases between. The germline gives CDR1 SGHRS, CDR2 YFSETQ. CDR3 in amino acids: CASRQDAYEQYF. The DNA of the CDR3 is TGCGCCAGCAGACAGGACGCCTACGAGCAGTACTTC.

The chain is built from TRBV7-3 and TRBJ2-1; the D is unclear. V was cut by 10 bases and J by 7 bases, with 20 bases left in between. CDR1 and CDR2 (germline): SGHTA, FQGTGA. CDR3 length equals 14 residues. The CDR3 protein is CATSLGLPSNEQFF. Written as DNA, the CDR3 is TGTGCCACCTCTCTCGGCCTCCCAAGTAATGAGCAGTTCTTC.

J is TRBJ1-4 and V is TRBV6-5; 8 bases map to TRBD1. The CDR3 sequence is 14 residues long. The V segment lost 5 bases and the J segment 4 bases; nucleotides outside the gene matches: 3. Germline CDR1 is MNHEY and CDR2 is SVGAGI. The CDR3 reads CASSDRGGNEKLFF. Here the CDR3 DNA reads TGTGCCAGCAGTGACAGGGGAGGTAATGAAAAACTGTTTTTT.

The rearrangement joins TRBV7-2 to TRBJ2-5, with D unclear. The assigned J gene may be wrong: the sequence end matches TRBJ2-7 better. Germline V gives CDR1 SGHTA, CDR2 FQGNSA. CDR3 length: 11 amino acids. The CDR3 reads CASRTSGEQYF. The CDR3 bases are TGTGCCAGCAGGACGTCGGGCGAGCAGTACTTC.

The chain joins TRBV7-9 to TRBJ2-7; the D call may be TRBD1 or TRBD2 (5 bases each). CDR1 and CDR2 from the germline V gene are SEHNR and FQNEAQ (reference sequence). Trimming shortened V by 5 bases and J by 1 base, and 18 bases separated the two germline ends. CDR3 size: 16 residues. This CDR3 reads CASSRVGAPFSYEQYF. The CDR3 DNA sequence: TGTGCCAGCAGCCGGGTCGGGGCCCCGTTTTCCTACGAGCAGTACTTC.